Presented here are 25 T cell receptor beta chains from one specimen sequenced in a study of glioma-infiltrating T cells after dendritic cell vaccination. Using immunoSEQ multiplex PCR, the repertoire was profiled, and TCRdb retains in-frame clones only, with some absent. The top ten clones hold 15% to 17% of a sample with 100,000 or so clones, 85% to 90% of them seen once. The sequencing here drew on blood, taken before dendritic cell vaccination. The receptors here all came from a human donor with glioblastoma.

The chain links TRBV2 to TRBJ2-5; 7 bases align to TRBD2. The end of the DNA aligns better with TRBJ2-7, so the J call may be wrong. The CDR3 runs to 14 residues. Germline CDR1 reads SNHLY; CDR2 reads FYNNEI. CDR3 region: CASRSDGTTYEQYF. In nucleotides, the CDR3 is TGTGCCAGCAGGTCTGATGGGACTACCTACGAGCAGTACTTC.

This clone was detected only a few times. The chain uses TRBV6-1 and TRBJ1-2; D uncertain. The CDR3 is made up of 16 amino acids. Germline V lookup: CDR1 MNHNS, CDR2 SASEGT. Trimming removed 0 bases at V and 5 bases at J, with 16 bases between. The CDR3 nucleotides read TGTGCCAGCAGTGAAGCGCTTCAGTCGGGGAGTTATGGCTACACCTTC. This sequence encodes CASSEALQSGSYGYTF.

The rearrangement joins TRBV2 to TRBJ2-6; the match to TRBD1 covers 10 bases. The CDR3 is 18 amino acids. Per the germline V gene, CDR1 is SNHLY and CDR2 is FYNNEI. The J segment lost 0 bases and the V segment lost 5 bases, leaving 7 bases of the junction unmatched. Written as DNA, the CDR3 is TGTGCCAGCAGTCACCCGGGACAGGGGAGCTCTGGGGCCAACGTCCTGACTTTC. Its translation: CASSHPGQGSSGANVLTF.

The CDR3 spells CASSSPAYEQYF. The CDR3 DNA is TGTGCCAGCAGTTCGCCAGCCTACGAGCAGTACTTC. J is TRBJ2-7 and V is TRBV27; no reliable D call. Germline-derived CDR1 and CDR2 are MNHEY and SMNVEV (reference sequence). The CDR3 is 12 amino acids. Deletions cut 4 bases from V and 2 bases from J, with 6 bases between.

This clone was recorded only once. This chain uses TRBV7-9 with TRBJ1-4, with 9 bases fitting TRBD1. The CDR3 is made up of 17 amino acids. Germline assignment: CDR1 SEHNR and CDR2 FQNEAQ (reference sequence). V trimming: 5 bases; J trimming: 3 bases; junction bases outside the gene matches: 10. CDR3 sequence: CASSPRDRVGANEKLFF. CDR3 nucleotides: TGTGCCAGCAGCCCCAGGGACAGGGTTGGAGCTAATGAAAAACTGTTTTTT. Looking up the rest from reference TRBV7-9 and TRBJ1-4 gives the full variable domain: DTGVSQNPRHKITKRGQNVTFRCDPISEHNRLYWYRQTLGQGPEFLTYFQNEAQLEKSRLLSDRFSAERPKGSFSTLEIQRTEQGDSAMYLCASSPRDRVGANEKLFFGSGTQLSVL.

This clone came up a few times. The V gene is TRBV5-4, the J gene TRBJ1-2, with D hard to call. Germline V gene sequence: CDR1 SGHNT, CDR2 YYREEE (reference sequence). This CDR3 comprises 15 residues. Trimming took 3 bases from V and 0 from J, leaving 12 bases between them. The CDR3 spells CASSYLGHTNYGYTF. The CDR3 bases are TGTGCCAGCAGCTATCTTGGCCACACTAACTATGGCTACACCTTC.

The chain couples TRBV7-9 to TRBJ1-1, with 7 bases fitting TRBD1. The CDR3 covers 14 residues. Per the germline V gene, CDR1 is SEHNR and CDR2 is FQNEAQ (reference sequence). The junction had 13 bases not matched to a gene; V was cut back by 5 bases and J by 10 bases. This CDR3 is CASSPELPNRGAFF. DNA of the CDR3: TGTGCCAGCAGCCCTGAGCTGCCGAACAGGGGAGCTTTCTTT.

The chain combines TRBV2 with TRBJ1-2; TRBD1 matches 9 bases. Germline V lookup: CDR1 SNHLY, CDR2 FYNNEI. Trimming at V came to 11 bases and at J to 3 bases, leaving 10 bases not matched to a gene. This CDR3 is 14 amino acids long. As DNA, the CDR3 is TGTGCCGGTAGGGACAGGGTATGGGACTATGGCTACACCTTC. This translates into CAGRDRVWDYGYTF.

The table lists this clone with a few counts. J is TRBJ2-5 and V is TRBV9, with 9 bases matching TRBD2. Trimming cost V 2 bases and J 3 bases; bases outside gene matches: 17. This CDR3 contains 19 residues. Germline V lookup: CDR1 SGDLS, CDR2 YYNGEE. CDR3 nucleotide sequence: TGTGCCAGCAGCGTCGCCGTCGGTAGCGGGAGTTTAAGGGAAGAGACCCAGTACTTC. Its translation is CASSVAVGSGSLREETQYF.

The genes are TRBV6-5 and TRBJ2-2, with 10 bases aligning to TRBD2. This CDR3 has 16 residues. In germline, CDR1 is MNHEY, CDR2 SVGAGI. V was pared by 4 bases and J by 1 base, with 3 bases of the junction left unmatched. CDR3 residues: CASSLPSGRNTGELFF. The CDR3 coding sequence is TGTGCCAGCAGTTTACCTAGCGGGAGGAACACCGGGGAGCTGTTTTTT.

The V call is TRBV7-2, the J call TRBJ2-7; the match to TRBD2 covers 14 bases. Germline CDR1 reads SGHTA; CDR2 reads FQGNSA. The length of the CDR3 is 17 residues. V gave up 3 bases and J gave up 2 bases; unmatched junction bases: 6. This CDR3 reads CASSFRTSGGFTYEQYF. The CDR3 DNA is TGTGCCAGCAGCTTTCGGACTAGCGGGGGGTTCACCTACGAGCAGTACTTC.

The CDR3 DNA reads TGCAGCGTTGAAGACGCCTTCGAACACGCCCAAGAGACCCAGTACTTC. Its protein is CSVEDAFEHAQETQYF. The chain employs TRBV29-1 and TRBJ2-5; D ambiguous. CDR1 SQVTM and CDR2 ANQGSEA come from the germline V gene. V was trimmed by 0 bases and J by 1 base, leaving 15 bases between them. CDR3 length: 16 residues.

CDR3 sequence: CASSLEGKHSYEQYF. CDR3 in DNA: TGTGCCAGCAGCTTGGAGGGGAAACATTCCTACGAGCAGTACTTC. The chain combines TRBV7-3 with TRBJ2-7; D perhaps matches TRBD2 (6 bases). V was cut by 3 bases and J by 1 base, with 13 bases left in between. CDR3 length: 15 amino acids. The germline gives CDR1 SGHTA, CDR2 FQGTGA.

This rearrangement joins TRBV6-5 to TRBJ1-4, with D uncertain. Germline CDR1 and CDR2: MNHEY and SVGAGI. The CDR3 extends over 15 amino acids. The V and J ends lost 2 bases and 0 bases respectively, with 7 bases between them. The CDR3 protein is CASSYGHATNEKLFF. CDR3 DNA sequence: TGTGCCAGCAGTTACGGCCATGCAACTAATGAAAAACTGTTTTTT.

This rearrangement joins TRBV11-1 to TRBJ2-7, with 10 bases that match TRBD1. The CDR3 totals 14 residues. Trimming took 4 bases from V and 3 from J; bases not matched to a gene: 3. Germline lookup yields CDR1 SGHAT and CDR2 FQDESV (reference sequence). CDR3: CASSSTGGGYEQYF. As DNA, the CDR3 is TGTGCCAGCAGCTCGACAGGGGGCGGCTACGAGCAGTACTTC.

The chain combines TRBV6-6 with TRBJ2-7; 8 nucleotides match TRBD1. The CDR3 runs to 14 residues. Germline CDR1 MNHNY, CDR2 SVGAGI (reference sequence). J lost 6 bases, V lost 4 bases, and 8 bases had no gene match. The CDR3 protein is CASSSPGGRAEQYF. CDR3 sequence (DNA): TGTGCCAGCAGTTCACCAGGGGGCAGGGCCGAGCAGTACTTC.

V and J are TRBV6-5 and TRBJ2-7, with a possible D match to TRBD1 (5 bases). This CDR3 has 13 residues. Trimming shortened V by 0 bases and J by 3 bases, and 6 bases separated the two germline ends. CDR1 MNHEY and CDR2 SVGAGI come from the germline V gene. The CDR3 DNA reads TGTGCCAGCAGTTACTCACAGGACTACGAGCAGTACTTC. Protein sequence: CASSYSQDYEQYF.

The genes are TRBV27 and TRBJ1-1, with TRBD1 matching 12 bases. This CDR3 spans 17 amino acids. Germline V gene sequence: CDR1 MNHEY, CDR2 SMNVEV (reference sequence). V shed 2 bases, J shed 1 base, and the junction held 5 bases outside the gene matches. CDR3 region: CASSLGSGQGANTEAFF. The DNA for the CDR3 is TGTGCCAGCAGTTTAGGCTCGGGACAGGGGGCGAACACTGAAGCTTTCTTT.

This clone was detected many times. The V gene is TRBV7-6, the J gene TRBJ2-2; D might be TRBD2 (5 bases). The CDR3 is 14 residues long. The V end lost 4 bases, the J end lost 3 bases, and 9 bases lay between the germline ends. Germline V gene lookup returns CDR1 SGHVS and CDR2 FNYEAQ. CDR3 sequence reads: CASSWAADTGELFF. CDR3 nucleotides: TGTGCCAGCAGCTGGGCAGCGGACACCGGGGAGCTGTTTTTT.

The V call is TRBV5-1, the J call TRBJ2-1; TRBD2 matches 10 bases. This CDR3 contains 14 residues. Unmatched junction bases numbered 1, after V lost 1 base and J lost 6 bases. Germline values: CDR1 SGHRS, CDR2 YFSETQ. The CDR3 bases are TGCGCCAGCAGCTTGAGCGGGGGGGGCAATGAGCAGTTCTTC. It translates to CASSLSGGGNEQFF. Variable domain in full (rest from reference TRBV5-1 and TRBJ2-1): KAGVTQTPRYLIKTRGQQVTLSCSPISGHRSVSWYQQTPGQGLQFLFEYFSETQRNKGNFPGRFSGRQFSNSRSEMNVSTLELGDSALYLCASSLSGGGNEQFFGPGTRLTVL.

The V gene is TRBV5-4, the J gene TRBJ2-7, with a weak D call TRBD1 (8 bases). From germline, CDR1 is SGHNT and CDR2 YYREEE (reference sequence). CDR3 length: 16 residues. V lost 0 bases to trimming and J lost 5 bases, with 18 bases between them. The CDR3 is CASSLAPQGGQHEQYF. CDR3 sequence (DNA): TGTGCCAGCAGCTTGGCCCCACAGGGGGGGCAACACGAGCAGTACTTC.

V gene TRBV5-4 combines with J gene TRBJ1-2; D is ambiguous. CDR1 and CDR2 (germline): SGHNT, YYREEE (reference sequence). The germline V and J ends were trimmed by 1 base and 4 bases, with 5 bases remaining between them. The CDR3 covers 12 residues. Written as DNA, the CDR3 is TGTGCCAGCAGCTTGAGTAGCTATGGCTACACCTTC. Amino acid sequence: CASSLSSYGYTF.

A few counts support this clone. The rearrangement joins TRBV6-5 to TRBJ1-2; TRBD1 might be the D (6 bases). This CDR3 region has 13 residues. Germline values: CDR1 MNHEY, CDR2 SVGAGI. The V gene lost 6 bases and the J gene lost 8 bases, with 16 bases spanning the gap. CDR3 coding DNA: TGTGCCAGCAGGCAGAGCACAGGGCTCGGCTACACCTTC. Translating it yields CASRQSTGLGYTF.

The chain is built from TRBV5-6 and TRBJ1-2; no definite D call. The CDR3 length is 14 residues. CDR1 is SGHDT and CDR2 is YYEEEE in the germline V gene. V lost 0 bases, J lost 0 bases, and 6 bases lay in between. The CDR3 region is CASSLDSTNYGYTF. CDR3 coding DNA: TGTGCCAGCAGCTTGGACAGCACTAACTATGGCTACACCTTC. Based on the CDR3 plus reference TRBV5-6 and TRBJ1-2, the full variable domain is DAGVTQSPTHLIKTRGQQVTLRCSPKSGHDTVSWYQQALGQGPQFIFQYYEEEERQRGNFPDRFSGHQFPNYSSELNVNALLLGDSALYLCASSLDSTNYGYTFGSGTRLTVV.

This clone turned up a few times. CDR3 in amino acids: CASSPGDRSTETQYF. The CDR3 coding sequence is TGTGCCAGTAGTCCGGGGGACAGGTCGACAGAGACCCAGTACTTC. The chain uses TRBV19 and TRBJ2-5; TRBD1 matches 8 bases. CDR1 is LNHDA and CDR2 is SQIVND in the germline V gene (reference sequence). Unmatched junction bases numbered 9, after V lost 5 bases and J lost 4 bases. The CDR3 loop spans 15 amino acids.